This section outlines one T cell receptor beta chain sequence together with its context. The data belong to a study of beta chain features in type 1 diabetes. Turning to the study itself: Across the samples, 107,917,701 sorted cells were examined in total.

Heparinised blood was drawn once per donor, averaging around 120 mL. CDR1 and CDR2 (germline): SGDLS, YYNGEE. V lost 0 bases and J 0 bases, leaving 10 bases between the germline ends. The CDR3 covers 15 residues. Expressed TCRB transcripts were sequenced, since all the RNA that had been isolated was reverse transcribed. Data came from immunoSEQ multiplex PCR; TCRdb stores just in-frame clones and leaves some out. The table has almost 250,000 clones, roughly 14% seen once. The sequence came from a middle-aged woman in good health. Sequencing was performed on naive CD4+ T cells from blood. This rearrangement joins TRBV9 to TRBJ2-7, with a possible D match to TRBD2 (6 bases). The CDR3 DNA is TGTGCCAGCAGCGTAGGGGGGGACCTCTCCTACGAGCAGTACTTC. Translating gives CASSVGGDLSYEQYF.